This TCR beta chain originates from a study of CD8+ T cells in alopecia areata. Study-wide background: Severity of treated patients was scored by affected scalp percentage.

Worth noting for this clone: Its antigen is not identified.

Germline CDR1 reads SGHTA; CDR2 reads FQGNSA. The CDR3 has 14 amino acids. Trimming stripped 2 bases from V and 2 bases from J, with 9 bases between. Study-wide results and caveats: It was observed that many expanded lesional clones persisted in scalp and blood during tofacitinib.

Sequencing used cDNA as its template, made by extracting RNA and reverse transcribing it. Data came from immunoSEQ multiplex PCR; TCRdb stores just in-frame clones and leaves some out. The profile shows 190,000 or so clones, more than 45% of them singletons. Documented treatment: oral pan-JAK inhibitor, 5-10 mg twice daily. From alopecia areata patients, lesional scalp punch biopsies and peripheral blood were collected. The chain joins TRBV7-2 to TRBJ1-2; unclear D gene. The clonotype originates from a human donor with alopecia areata. The sample in question was CD4+ T cells sorted from blood, obtained at week 24, from a patient treated with tofacitinib. DNA of the CDR3: TGTGCCAGCAGCTTAAAAGGAGTAAACTATGGCTACACCTTC. It specifies CASSLKGVNYGYTF.